Each of the 14 T cell receptor beta chains below was sequenced from the same sample in a study of blood T cell repertoires in COVID-19. Sequencing used immunoSEQ multiplex PCR; TCRdb keeps in-frame clones, though not all of them. This table has under 90,000 clones, 80% to 85% appearing once. Sequenced sample: peripheral blood. Receptors were obtained from an elderly woman with active or convalescent COVID-19.

The chain links TRBV3-1 (or the pseudogene TRBV3-2) to TRBJ2-7; TRBD1 is a possible D gene (5 bases). Germline V lookup: CDR1 LGHDT, CDR2 YNNKEL (reference sequence). Trimming removed 1 base at V and 5 bases at J, with 9 bases between. CDR3 length: 13 amino acids. In DNA, the CDR3 is TGTGCCAGCAGCCAAGTTGCAGGGAACGAGCAGTACTTC. As protein: CASSQVAGNEQYF.

The CDR3 protein is CASSLGGSLSYTF. The CDR3 coding sequence is TGTGCCAGCAGTTTAGGCGGGAGTCTCAGCTACACCTTC. The chain joins TRBV27 to TRBJ1-2; D gene unclear. Germline lookup yields CDR1 MNHEY and CDR2 SMNVEV (reference sequence). Trimming shortened V by 2 bases and J by 9 bases, and 13 bases separated the two germline ends. The length of the CDR3 is 13 residues.

This chain links TRBV19 with TRBJ1-1; tentative D call: TRBD1 (5 bases). The CDR3 is made up of 18 amino acids. Germline V gene sequence: CDR1 LNHDA, CDR2 SQIVND (reference sequence). V lost 9 bases and J lost 3, with 29 bases in between. The CDR3 here is CARKGPLGPRDEDTEAFF. CDR3 DNA: TGTGCCAGAAAGGGACCATTGGGTCCGCGGGACGAGGACACTGAAGCTTTCTTT. Filled out from reference TRBV19 and TRBJ1-1, the complete variable domain reads DGGITQSPKYLFRKEGQNVTLSCEQNLNHDAMYWYRQDPGQGLRLIYYSQIVNDFQKGDIAEGYSVSREKKESFPLTVTSAQKNPTAFYLCARKGPLGPRDEDTEAFFGQGTRLTVV.

This chain links TRBV2 with TRBJ1-5, with a weak D call TRBD1 (6 bases). Germline assignment: CDR1 SNHLY and CDR2 FYNNEI. The V end lost 4 bases, the J end lost 3 bases, and 10 bases lay between the germline ends. The CDR3 extends over 14 amino acids. The CDR3 DNA reads as TGTGCCAGCAGTGTTGGACAGCACAATCAGCCCCAGCATTTT. Protein product: CASSVGQHNQPQHF.

The chain carries TRBV19 and TRBJ2-7; 10 nucleotides align to TRBD1. Germline V CDR1 and CDR2: LNHDA, SQIVND (reference sequence). This CDR3 is built from 14 residues. Trimming cost V 4 bases and J 5 bases; bases outside gene matches: 5. The chain's CDR3 is CASSRRDRGHEQYF. DNA of the CDR3: TGTGCCAGTAGTAGACGGGACAGGGGACACGAGCAGTACTTC.

This chain links TRBV11-2 with TRBJ2-7, with 11 nucleotides matching TRBD2. Germline loops: CDR1 SGHAT, CDR2 FQNNGV. The CDR3 covers 15 residues. With V trimmed by 4 bases and J by 2 bases, 4 bases remained unmatched. The CDR3 loop is CASSSGTSGAYEQYF. DNA for the CDR3: TGTGCCAGCAGCTCCGGGACTAGCGGTGCCTACGAGCAGTACTTC.

The chain joins TRBV7-8 to TRBJ2-2; weak D call: TRBD2 (7 bases). The germline V gene encodes CDR1 SGHVS and CDR2 FQNEAQ. The CDR3 spans 17 residues. Trimming cost V 3 bases and J 6 bases, with 20 bases left between them. CDR3 loop: CASSFPRGAGESGELFF. The CDR3 DNA sequence: TGTGCCAGCAGCTTCCCCCGGGGGGCGGGAGAATCCGGGGAGCTGTTTTTT.

The chain combines TRBV6-5 with TRBJ1-2; 7 bases line up with TRBD1. The germline gives CDR1 MNHEY, CDR2 SVGAGI. The CDR3 contains 14 residues. Trimming removed 5 bases from V and 0 bases from J; junction bases left unmatched: 3. The CDR3 loop is CASSTQGTNYGYTF. CDR3 sequence (DNA): TGTGCCAGCAGTACACAGGGGACTAACTATGGCTACACCTTC.

The gene calls are TRBV7-6 and TRBJ1-3; D is unresolved. Trimming cost V 5 bases and J 8 bases, with 10 bases left between them. The CDR3 is 12 residues long. Germline V lookup: CDR1 SGHVS, CDR2 FNYEAQ. The CDR3 sequence: CASSEFLDTIYF. The CDR3 DNA is TGTGCCAGCAGCGAGTTCCTGGACACCATATATTTT.

This clone is a singleton in its sample. CDR3 DNA sequence: TGTGCCAGTACCACAGGGACAATCAACTATGGCTACACCTTC. This gives the protein CASTTGTINYGYTF. The chain carries TRBV19 and TRBJ1-2; tentative D call: TRBD1 (6 bases). CDR1 and CDR2 (germline): LNHDA, SQIVND (reference sequence). This CDR3 region has 14 residues. Trimming cost V 7 bases and J 2 bases, with 14 bases left between them.

The chain combines TRBV15 with TRBJ2-3; 9 nucleotides align to TRBD1. The CDR3 is made up of 16 amino acids. CDR1 LNHNV and CDR2 YYDKDF come from the germline V gene (reference sequence). The V segment lost 3 bases and the J segment 1 base; nucleotides outside the gene matches: 5. CDR3 sequence reads: CATSRLQGAGTDTQYF. The DNA for the CDR3 is TGTGCCACCAGCAGGTTACAGGGGGCTGGCACAGATACGCAGTATTTT. Full variable domain (rest looked up from reference TRBV15 and TRBJ2-3): DAMVIQNPRYQVTQFGKPVTLSCSQTLNHNVMYWYQQKSSQAPKLLFHYYDKDFNNEADTPDNFQSRRPNTSFCFLDIRSPGLGDTAMYLCATSRLQGAGTDTQYFGPGTRLTVL.

The chain couples TRBV6-6 to TRBJ2-2, with D possibly being TRBD2 (7 bases). Germline values: CDR1 MNHNY, CDR2 SVGAGI (reference sequence). Trimming took 7 bases from V and 4 from J, leaving 19 bases between them. The CDR3 length is 16 residues. This CDR3 is CASTNPGRGATGELFF. CDR3 sequence (DNA): TGTGCCAGCACCAACCCGGGACGGGGGGCCACCGGGGAGCTGTTTTTT.

This clone turned up a few times. The CDR3: CASIESGQGSYEQYF. CDR3 sequence (DNA): TGTGCCAGCATAGAATCGGGTCAGGGAAGCTACGAGCAGTACTTC. The genes are TRBV2 and TRBJ2-7; tentatively, D is TRBD1 (5 bases). Trimming left V 7 bases short and J 3 bases short, with 19 bases between. This CDR3 is built from 15 residues. Germline V lookup: CDR1 SNHLY, CDR2 FYNNEI.

The chain links TRBV30 to TRBJ2-1; D uncertain. This CDR3 has 12 residues. V lost 1 base to trimming and J lost 7 bases, with 8 bases between them. Looked up from germline, CDR1 is GTSNPN and CDR2 is SVGIG (reference sequence). CDR3 in DNA: TGTGCCTGGAGTGCGACTGGGAATGAGCAGTTCTTC. This gives the protein CAWSATGNEQFF. Together with reference TRBV30 and TRBJ2-1, the CDR3 gives the full variable domain: SQTIHQWPATLVQPVGSPLSLECTVEGTSNPNLYWYRQAAGRGLQLLFYSVGIGQISSEVPQNLSASRPQDRQFILSSKKLLLSDSGFYLCAWSATGNEQFFGPGTRLTVL.